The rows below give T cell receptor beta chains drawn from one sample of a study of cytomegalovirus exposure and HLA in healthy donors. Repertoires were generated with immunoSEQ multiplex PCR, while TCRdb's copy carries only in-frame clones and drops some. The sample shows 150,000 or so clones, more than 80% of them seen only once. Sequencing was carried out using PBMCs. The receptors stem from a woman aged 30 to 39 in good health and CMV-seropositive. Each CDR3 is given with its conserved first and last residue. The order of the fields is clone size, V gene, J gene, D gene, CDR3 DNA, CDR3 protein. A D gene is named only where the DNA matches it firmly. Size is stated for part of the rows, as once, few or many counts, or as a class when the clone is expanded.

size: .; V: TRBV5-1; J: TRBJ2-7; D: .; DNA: TGCGCCAGCAGCCCGCCCGACAGGGGCGGGGGCGAGCAGTACTTC; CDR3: CASSPPDRGGGEQYF
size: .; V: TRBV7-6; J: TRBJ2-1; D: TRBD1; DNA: TGTGCCAGCAGCTTAGCCCCCGCAGGGGGCACAGATGAGCAGTTCTTC; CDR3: CASSLAPAGGTDEQFF
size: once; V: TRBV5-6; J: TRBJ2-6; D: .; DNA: TGTGCCAGCAGCTTGGCGCTGAAGATCTACTCTGGGGCCAACGTCCTGACTTTC; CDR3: CASSLALKIYSGANVLTF
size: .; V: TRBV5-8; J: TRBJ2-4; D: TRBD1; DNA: TGTGCCAGCAGCCCCGGACAGGGGGCCAAAAACATTCAGTACTTC; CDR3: CASSPGQGAKNIQYF
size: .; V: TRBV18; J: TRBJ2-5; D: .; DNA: TGTGCCAGCTCACCAACAAATTCCGGGGTAGAGACCCAGTACTTC; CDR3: CASSPTNSGVETQYF
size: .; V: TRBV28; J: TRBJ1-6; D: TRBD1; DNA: TGTGCCAGCAGTTTAGGGGGACAGGGGAGTTCACCCCTCCACTTT; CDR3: CASSLGGQGSSPLHF
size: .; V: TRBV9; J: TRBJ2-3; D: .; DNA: TGTGCCAGCAGCGTAGACCGCGAGACAGATACGCAGTATTTT; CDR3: CASSVDRETDTQYF
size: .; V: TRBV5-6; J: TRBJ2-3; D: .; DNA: TGTGCCAGCAGCTCCTTCCCCGCGCGGCTGAGCACAGATACGCAGTATTTT; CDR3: CASSSFPARLSTDTQYF
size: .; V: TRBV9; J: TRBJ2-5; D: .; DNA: TGTGCCAGCAGCGTAGAGGCGGACATCGAAGGAGAGACCCAGTACTTC; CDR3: CASSVEADIEGETQYF
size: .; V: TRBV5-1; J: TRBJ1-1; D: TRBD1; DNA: TGCGCCAGCAGCTTAGCACGTGGACAGGGCTTGATCACTGAAGCTTTCTTT; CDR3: CASSLARGQGLITEAFF
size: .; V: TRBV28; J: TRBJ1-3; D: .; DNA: TGTGCCAGCAGTCCAGGGGAAATTGGCTCTGGAAACACCATATATTTT; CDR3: CASSPGEIGSGNTIYF
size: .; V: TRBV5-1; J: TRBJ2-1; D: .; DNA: TGCGCCAGCAGCTTGGCCGATTGGGCCCCCCCCTCCTACAATGAGCAGTTCTTC; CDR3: CASSLADWAPPSYNEQFF
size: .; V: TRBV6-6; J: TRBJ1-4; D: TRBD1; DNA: TGTGCCAGCAGTTACGGGGACAGGGGAAATGAAAAACTGTTTTTT; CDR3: CASSYGDRGNEKLFF
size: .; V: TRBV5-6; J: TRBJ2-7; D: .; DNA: TGTGCCAGCAGTATCCTCGGTAACCCGATCTACGAGCAGTACTTC; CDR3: CASSILGNPIYEQYF
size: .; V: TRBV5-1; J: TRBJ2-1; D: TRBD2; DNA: TGCGCCAGCAGCTTGGATTTTTTAGCGGGAGTAGTCAGTGAGCAGTTCTTC; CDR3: CASSLDFLAGVVSEQFF
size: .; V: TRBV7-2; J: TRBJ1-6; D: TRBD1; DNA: TGTGCCAGCAGCTCGCCGGGACAGGGGACTTATAATTCACCCCTCCACTTT; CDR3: CASSSPGQGTYNSPLHF
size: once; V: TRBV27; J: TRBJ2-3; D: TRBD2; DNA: TGTGCCAGCAGTTTTTTGTCCGGGAGGGCCAGTTCGGATACGCAGTATTTT; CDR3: CASSFLSGRASSDTQYF
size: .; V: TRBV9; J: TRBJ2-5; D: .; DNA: TGTGCCAGCAGCGTAGCGGCTAGTGAAGAGACCCAGTACTTC; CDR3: CASSVAASEETQYF
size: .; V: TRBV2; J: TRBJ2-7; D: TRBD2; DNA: TGTGCCAGCAGCCCCTTTTCCTCTAGCGCGGGAGACGACGAGCAGTACTTC; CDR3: CASSPFSSSAGDDEQYF
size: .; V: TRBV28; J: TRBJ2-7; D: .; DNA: TGTGCCAGTCTCCCATCGAGACAGACAAACTACGAGCAGTACTTC; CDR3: CASLPSRQTNYEQYF